The 9 T cell receptor beta chains in this list originate from one sample, sequenced in a study of patients and donors after allogeneic stem cell transplantation. TCRdb itself ran the RT-PCR reads through MiXCR, one entry per CDR3 protein. This sample has about 230,000 distinct CDR3 sequences, with 13% to 15% found just once. The sequencing sample was made of blood, either unsorted or a sorted T cell fraction (not recorded which). The receptor source for this set is a human donor who was either an allogeneic HSCT recipient or a stem cell or donor lymphocyte infusion donor (not recorded which). It is not recorded whose cells these are; they may come from a transplant donor.

This clonotype was seen a handful of times. The chain combines TRBV4-1 with TRBJ1-2; 10 bases are shared with TRBD1. V was pared by 0 bases and J by 8 bases, with 9 bases of the junction left unmatched. CDR1 MGHRA and CDR2 YSYEKL come from the germline V gene. The CDR3 runs 16 residues. The CDR3 sequence: CASSQDLGQGLEGYTF. CDR3 DNA: TGCGCCAGCAGCCAAGACTTGGGACAGGGGTTGGAAGGCTACACCTTC.

The chain uses TRBV2 and TRBJ2-5; TRBD2 matches 8 bases. CDR1 is SNHLY, CDR2 FYNNEI, per germline. The CDR3 covers 15 residues. V was clipped by 0 bases and J by 5 bases; unmatched bases: 5. CDR3 DNA: TGTGCCAGCAGTGAAGCGCGGGGGGCTAGGGAGACCCAGTACTTC. It translates to CASSEARGARETQYF.

V gene TRBV29-1 combines with J gene TRBJ2-3; TRBD1 is a possible D gene (6 bases). The CDR3 length is 14 residues. The V end lost 4 bases, the J end lost 1 base, and 12 bases lay between the germline ends. Germline lookup yields CDR1 SQVTM and CDR2 ANQGSEA. The chain's CDR3 is CSVGRGSGTDTQYF. The DNA of the CDR3 is TGCAGCGTTGGTAGGGGGTCGGGCACAGATACGCAGTATTTT.

The chain has TRBV6-1 and TRBJ2-5; TRBD1 agrees at 9 bases. Germline-derived CDR1 and CDR2 are MNHNS and SASEGT. This CDR3 region has 14 residues. The trim removed 5 bases at V and 5 bases at J, leaving 6 bases unmatched. CDR3 in amino acids: CASSHRGRWETQYF. CDR3 coding DNA: TGTGCCAGCAGTCACAGGGGGCGGTGGGAGACCCAGTACTTC.

V usage is TRBV20-1 and J usage is TRBJ1-6; 7 nucleotides match TRBD1. The germline gives CDR1 DFQATT, CDR2 SNEGSKA (reference sequence). V shed 3 bases and J 7 bases; nucleotides not matched to a gene: 3. This CDR3 has 13 residues. CDR3 residues: CSASRDSNSPLHF. The CDR3 DNA is TGCAGTGCTAGTAGGGACAGCAATTCACCCCTCCACTTT.

The rearrangement links TRBV25-1 to TRBJ2-1, with D possibly matching TRBD2 (6 bases). Trimming stripped 4 bases from V and 7 bases from J, with 8 bases between. The CDR3 spans 12 residues. CDR1 and CDR2 (germline): MGHDK, SYGVNS. The CDR3 bases are TGTGCCAGCAGTGTGGCGGGGAATGAGCAGTTCTTC. Its translation: CASSVAGNEQFF.

The table lists this clonotype with a few counts. This chain joins TRBV19 and TRBJ1-5, with D unresolved. V was trimmed by 3 bases and J by 3 bases, leaving 6 bases between them. CDR1 is LNHDA, CDR2 SQIVND, per germline (reference sequence). The CDR3 is 13 amino acids. The CDR3 reads CASSIGNNQPQHF. The CDR3 nucleotides read TGTGCCAGTAGTATCGGGAACAATCAGCCCCAGCATTTT.

This clonotype has at least ten counts. The rearrangement links TRBV7-3 to TRBJ2-5; 8 bases are shared with TRBD2. CDR1 and CDR2 from the germline V gene are SGHTA and FQGTGA. This CDR3 spans 15 amino acids. Unmatched junction bases numbered 5, after V lost 3 bases and J lost 2 bases. CDR3 amino acids: CASSFGSGVQETQYF. The CDR3 nucleotides are TGTGCCAGCAGCTTTGGTAGCGGGGTTCAAGAGACCCAGTACTTC. Full variable domain (missing parts from reference TRBV7-3 and TRBJ2-5): GAGVSQTPSNKVTEKGKYVELRCDPISGHTALYWYRQSLGQGPEFLIYFQGTGAADDSGLPNDRFFAVRPEGSVSTLKIQRTERGDSAVYLCASSFGSGVQETQYFGPGTRLLVL.

The chain joins TRBV20-1 to TRBJ2-7; 9 bases align to TRBD1. CDR3 length: 12 amino acids. The V gene end was trimmed by 8 bases and the J gene end by 6 bases; junction bases not matched to a gene: 8. Germline CDR1 and CDR2: DFQATT and SNEGSKA (reference sequence). This CDR3 reads CSLGTGRSEQYF. For the CDR3, the DNA is TGCAGTTTGGGGACAGGGAGGAGCGAGCAGTACTTC.